What follows describes a single TCR beta chain. Its antigen is currently unknown. A junction boundary mismatches the germline segment, possibly from a read error. The data derive from a study of Graves' ophthalmopathy and Graves' hyperthyroidism. Study summary: Stable hyperthyroidism was defined by absence of ophthalmopathy within 18 months of follow-up.

Germline CDR1 MGHDK, CDR2 SYGVNS. The CDR3 has 15 amino acids. RNA transcripts provided the template for amplifying TCR beta CDR3 regions. First-round RT-PCR used HTBI primers; second-round multiplex PCR followed. MiXCR, applied by TCRdb to the multiplex PCR reads, yields one record per CDR3 protein. The profile shows around 590,000 distinct CDR3 sequences, under 45% of them singletons. Findings and caveats of the study: A majority of expanded thyroid clonotypes exceeding 0.001 frequency were likewise present in blood.

Newly diagnosed hyperthyroidism donors, aged 18 to 65, duration under 2 months. Clinicians diagnosed using symptoms, serum thyroxine, TRAb, thyroid ultrasound and orbital computed tomography. The chain uses TRBV25-1 and TRBJ2-5, with 8 nucleotides matching TRBD1. The sequence was collected from an adult man with Graves' hyperthyroidism. Source material: peripheral blood or thyroid tissue (not recorded which). The CDR3 spells CATSDPAGGIKTQYF. The CDR3 DNA reads TGTGCCACCAGTGATCCGGCAGGGGGCATAAAGACCCAGTACTTC.